This section outlines one TCR beta chain sequence together with its context. The data are from a study of blood T cell repertoires in COVID-19. Germline-derived CDR1 and CDR2 are SGHNT and YYREEE (reference sequence). The CDR3 is 14 residues long. V gave up 5 bases and J gave up 1 base, with 9 bases separating them. TCRdb's copy holds only in-frame clones and misses some; the assay was immunoSEQ multiplex PCR. This sample has about 260,000 clones, with roughly 86% found just once. The sequenced sample was peripheral blood. This TCR derives from a woman aged 50 to 60 with acute or convalescent COVID-19. This sequence joins TRBV5-4 and TRBJ2-2; D is ambiguous. The CDR3 DNA sequence: TGTGCCAGCAGACTACAAGAGAACACCGGGGAGCTGTTTTTT. The encoded protein is CASRLQENTGELFF.